Below, 10 T cell receptor beta chains from the same sample are listed, as sequenced in a study of naive and memory T cell subsets. Treatment reported: skin biopsy from PPD injection site in Mantoux-positive individual. A UMI-containing oligonucleotide was joined by 3' ligation to the TCR cDNA template. Amplification of ligated cDNA took four PCR rounds with SP2 and nested alpha and beta constant primers. Each CDR3 protein gets one entry after TCRdb re-called the UMI-ligation and nested PCR reads with MiXCR. Counted here are some 30,000 distinct CDR3 sequences, roughly 6.6% occurring once; the ten biggest clones make up roughly 3.2%. The sample here was skin, taken from a tuberculin skin test site. The receptors come from an adult in good health.

The chain recombines TRBV7-2 with TRBJ2-7, with TRBD1 matching over 10 bases. CDR1 is SGHTA, CDR2 FQGNSA, per germline. The CDR3 contains 15 residues. With V trimmed by 3 bases and J by 7 bases, 9 bases remained unmatched. The CDR3, as DNA: TGTGCCAGCAGCTTGGGGGACAGGGGATTTGAGGAGCAGTACTTC. It is translated as CASSLGDRGFEEQYF.

The sample holds many counts of this clonotype. The V call is TRBV20-1, the J call TRBJ2-1; tentatively, D is TRBD1 (6 bases). Germline lookup yields CDR1 DFQATT and CDR2 SNEGSKA (reference sequence). V lost 0 bases to trimming and J lost 6 bases, with 12 bases between them. The CDR3 runs to 14 residues. The CDR3 bases are TGCAGTGCTAGAGATTTGACAGGCCTCAATGAGCAGTTCTTC. It translates to CSARDLTGLNEQFF.

This clonotype showed up many times. The chain links TRBV19 to TRBJ2-7; D gene ambiguous. The CDR3 length is 11 residues. Germline assignment: CDR1 LNHDA and CDR2 SQIVND (reference sequence). V was cut by 3 bases and J by 5 bases, with 5 bases left in between. The CDR3 coding sequence is TGTGCCAGTAGTATCGCTCACGAGCAGTACTTC. Translating it yields CASSIAHEQYF.

This chain joins TRBV27 and TRBJ1-2; 11 nucleotides match TRBD1. Germline CDR1 and CDR2: MNHEY and SMNVEV (reference sequence). The CDR3 sequence is 17 residues long. V lost 5 bases to trimming and J lost 0 bases; unmatched junction nucleotides: 8. CDR3 residues: CASSRTGGTGPNYGYTF. DNA for the CDR3: TGTGCCAGCAGTAGGACAGGGGGCACCGGCCCTAACTATGGCTACACCTTC.

There are a few counts of this clonotype. This chain uses TRBV5-5 with TRBJ2-3, with 14 bases lining up with TRBD2. CDR3 size: 17 residues. The germline CDR1 and CDR2 sequences are SGHKS and YYEKEE (reference sequence). The junction had 4 bases not matched to a gene; V was cut back by 0 bases and J by 4 bases. The CDR3 loop reads CASSLGLAGGTADTQYF. DNA of the CDR3: TGTGCCAGCAGCTTGGGACTAGCGGGGGGGACAGCAGATACGCAGTATTTT.

The sample holds many counts of this clonotype. The chain has TRBV25-1 and TRBJ2-2; D remains ambiguous. The CDR3 is 14 residues long. Between the trimmed V and J ends, which lost 0 bases and 0 bases, there was a span of 2 bases. Germline CDR1 is MGHDK and CDR2 is SYGVNS. The CDR3 loop reads CASSEYSNTGELFF. CDR3 in DNA: TGTGCCAGCAGTGAATATTCGAACACCGGGGAGCTGTTTTTT.

This clonotype was seen many times. The rearrangement links TRBV20-1 to TRBJ1-2; tentatively, D is TRBD1 (6 bases). V shed 1 base and J shed 6 bases, with 12 bases lying between them. Germline lookup yields CDR1 DFQATT and CDR2 SNEGSKA (reference sequence). This CDR3 is built from 13 residues. CDR3 region: CSARGGRVDGYTF. As DNA, the CDR3 is TGCAGTGCTAGAGGGGGGCGTGTCGATGGCTACACCTTC.

This clonotype has a count of ten or more. The rearrangement links TRBV20-1 to TRBJ2-3, with D perhaps TRBD2 (6 bases). CDR3 size: 13 residues. Trimming shortened V by 6 bases and J by 1 base, and 11 bases separated the two germline ends. The germline gives CDR1 DFQATT, CDR2 SNEGSKA (reference sequence). The CDR3 loop is CSALGLRTDTQYF. In nucleotides, the CDR3 is TGCAGTGCCCTGGGACTTCGCACAGATACGCAGTATTTT.

This clonotype was observed a handful of times. The chain has TRBV6-1 and TRBJ1-5, with D hard to call. V shed 8 bases and J shed 5 bases, with 10 bases lying between them. The germline CDR1 and CDR2 sequences are MNHNS and SASEGT. This CDR3 spans 12 amino acids. Written as DNA, the CDR3 is TGTGCCAGCCGAGTCCTCGATCAGCCCCAGCATTTT. Amino acid sequence: CASRVLDQPQHF.

The sample holds a few counts of this clonotype. This chain uses TRBV20-1 with TRBJ1-1; D is unclear. Germline assignment: CDR1 DFQATT and CDR2 SNEGSKA (reference sequence). CDR3 length equals 14 residues. The V gene lost 3 bases and the J gene lost 0 bases, with 11 bases spanning the gap. The CDR3 sequence: CSASGGRVNTEAFF. The CDR3 DNA follows: TGCAGTGCTAGTGGCGGTCGGGTGAACACTGAAGCTTTCTTT.